This T cell receptor (beta chain) was retrieved from a study of blood T cell repertoires in COVID-19. In the study's own analysis: Quantification of nucleated cells was approximated via reference gene primer amplification. Method: immunoSEQ multiplex PCR; TCRdb's copy keeps in-frame clones and lacks some. The V and J calls and clone size come from that table; D and trimming were worked out from the DNA. The repertoire holds approximately 36,000 clones, with around four fifths as singletons. This receptor was obtained from a man aged 50-60 years with active COVID-19. What was sequenced was peripheral blood.

CDR3 nucleotides: TGTGCCAGCAGCTCCACCTGGACTAGCGGGGGAGCGAACACCGGGGAGCTGTTTTTT. Protein product: CASSSTWTSGGANTGELFF. The chain couples TRBV11-3 to TRBJ2-2; 13 nucleotides line up with TRBD2. In germline, CDR1 is SGHNT, CDR2 YENEEA. Trimming took 4 bases from V and 0 from J; bases not matched to a gene: 8. This CDR3 has 19 residues.